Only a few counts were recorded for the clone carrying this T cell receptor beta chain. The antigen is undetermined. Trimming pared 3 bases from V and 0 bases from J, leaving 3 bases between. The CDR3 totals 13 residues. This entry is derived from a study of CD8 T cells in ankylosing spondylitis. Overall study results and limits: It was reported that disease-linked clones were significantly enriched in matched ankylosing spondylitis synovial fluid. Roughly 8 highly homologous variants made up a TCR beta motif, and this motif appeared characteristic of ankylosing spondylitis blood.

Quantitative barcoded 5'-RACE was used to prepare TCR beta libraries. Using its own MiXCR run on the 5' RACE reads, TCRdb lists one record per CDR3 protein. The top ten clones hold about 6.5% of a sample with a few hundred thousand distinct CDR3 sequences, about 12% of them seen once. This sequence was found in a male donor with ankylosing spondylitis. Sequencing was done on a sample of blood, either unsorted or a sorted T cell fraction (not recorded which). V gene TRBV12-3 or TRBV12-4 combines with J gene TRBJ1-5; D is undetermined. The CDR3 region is CASSFLSNQPQHF. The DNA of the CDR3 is TGTGCCAGCAGTTTTCTTAGCAATCAGCCCCAGCATTTT.